What follows are 28 T cell receptor beta chains derived from one specimen sequenced in a study of T cell responses to AZD1222 COVID-19 vaccine. The repertoire was sequenced with immunoSEQ multiplex PCR; TCRdb's copy has only in-frame clones and lacks some. The sample shows about 59,000 clones, 89% of them seen only once. The material was peripheral blood, obtained 28 days after the second AZD1222 dose. The source is an adult who received the AZD1222 COVID-19 vaccine.

This clone was picked up one time. The chain couples TRBV19 to TRBJ1-2; 8 bases are shared with TRBD1. CDR3 size: 15 residues. Germline CDR1 and CDR2: LNHDA and SQIVND (reference sequence). Trimming cost V 3 bases and J 4 bases; bases outside gene matches: 7. The CDR3 region has the DNA TGTGCCAGTAGTATGGACAGGGCCAGGGGCTATGGCTACACCTTC. Translating gives CASSMDRARGYGYTF.

The chain joins TRBV19 to TRBJ1-5; D is unclear. From germline, CDR1 is LNHDA and CDR2 SQIVND (reference sequence). There are 16 residues in the CDR3. Trimming cost V 3 bases and J 1 base, with 13 bases left between them. The CDR3 DNA sequence: TGTGCCAGTAGTATGGGGAGGGCTCGGAGCAATCAGCCCCAGCATTTT. Translation: CASSMGRARSNQPQHF.

V and J are TRBV19 and TRBJ2-2; D uncertain. The germline gives CDR1 LNHDA, CDR2 SQIVND (reference sequence). This CDR3 comprises 14 residues. The V end was cut by 7 bases, the J end by 0 bases, with 9 bases between. The CDR3 nucleotides read TGTGCCAGTACCTTTCTTGCGAACACCGGGGAGCTGTTTTTT. Residues: CASTFLANTGELFF.

V gene TRBV27 combines with J gene TRBJ1-2; possibly TRBD1 for D (5 bases). Trimming took 6 bases from V and 8 from J, leaving 16 bases between them. There are 13 residues in the CDR3. CDR1 MNHEY and CDR2 SMNVEV come from the germline V gene (reference sequence). The CDR3 loop is CASSLGPTVGYTF. For the CDR3, the DNA is TGTGCCAGCAGCCTGGGACCGACGGTAGGCTACACCTTC.

V is TRBV5-1 and J is TRBJ2-7; TRBD2 aligns across 10 bases. The germline CDR1 and CDR2 sequences are SGHRS and YFSETQ. V lost 0 bases to trimming and J lost 7 bases; unmatched junction nucleotides: 7. This CDR3 comprises 15 residues. CDR3 loop: CASSLARLAGAEQYF. The CDR3 DNA reads TGCGCCAGCAGCTTGGCCCGGCTAGCGGGAGCTGAGCAGTACTTC.

A single count supports this clone. This sequence joins TRBV5-8 and TRBJ2-4; 9 nucleotides line up with TRBD1. The trim removed 4 bases at V and 1 base at J, leaving 6 bases unmatched. The germline V gene has CDR1 SGHTS and CDR2 YDEGEE. The CDR3 is 16 amino acids. Here the CDR3 DNA reads TGTGCCAGCAGCGAGGGACAGGGAATGGCCAAAAACATTCAGTACTTC. Its protein product is CASSEGQGMAKNIQYF.

The chain employs TRBV19 and TRBJ1-5, with D possibly TRBD1 on 5 matching bases. V gave up 5 bases and J gave up 3 bases, with 8 bases separating them. CDR3 length equals 13 residues. Germline CDR1 and CDR2: LNHDA and SQIVND (reference sequence). CDR3 loop: CASSPGHNQPQHF. CDR3 DNA: TGTGCCAGTAGTCCTGGACACAATCAGCCCCAGCATTTT.

The DNA of the CDR3 is TGTGCCAGCATCGGCATGAACACTGAAGCTTTCTTT. This sequence encodes CASIGMNTEAFF. The V gene is TRBV28, the J gene TRBJ1-1; no definite D call. V was cut by 7 bases and J by 0 bases, with 6 bases left in between. This CDR3 contains 12 residues. Per germline, CDR1 MDHEN and CDR2 SYDVKM.

V usage is TRBV19 and J usage is TRBJ2-5; D unclear. Trimming pared 3 bases from V and 2 bases from J, leaving 10 bases between. Germline V gives CDR1 LNHDA, CDR2 SQIVND (reference sequence). This CDR3 comprises 14 residues. The CDR3 region has the DNA TGTGCCAGTAGTATGCAAGTATCGCAAGAGACCCAGTACTTC. It specifies CASSMQVSQETQYF. Full variable domain (remainder filled in from reference TRBV19 and TRBJ2-5): DGGITQSPKYLFRKEGQNVTLSCEQNLNHDAMYWYRQDPGQGLRLIYYSQIVNDFQKGDIAEGYSVSREKKESFPLTVTSAQKNPTAFYLCASSMQVSQETQYFGPGTRLLVL.

This clone occurred once. J is TRBJ2-7 and V is TRBV18; 12 bases map to TRBD1. Germline V gene lookup returns CDR1 KGHSH and CDR2 LQKENI. V shed 3 bases and J 5 bases; nucleotides not matched to a gene: 2. This CDR3 is built from 14 residues. CDR3 bases: TGTGCCAGCTCACCGGGGACAGGGGGCAACGAGCAGTACTTC. The encoded protein is CASSPGTGGNEQYF.

V gene TRBV2 combines with J gene TRBJ2-7; 7 positions match TRBD2. Germline-derived CDR1 and CDR2 are SNHLY and FYNNEI. The CDR3 is 12 residues long. Losses at the gene ends were 2 bases for V and 6 bases for J; bases not matched to a gene: 1. The CDR3 DNA sequence: TGTGCCAGCAGTGAACGGGGGGTCGAGCAGTACTTC. Residues: CASSERGVEQYF.

The chain combines TRBV2 with TRBJ2-3; maybe TRBD2 (5 bases). The CDR3 spans 14 residues. The germline gives CDR1 SNHLY, CDR2 FYNNEI. Trimming took off 8 bases at V and 2 bases at J, with 14 bases between the two ends. CDR3 in amino acids: CASSRSSTTDTQYF. CDR3 sequence (DNA): TGTGCCAGCTCCCGGTCTAGCACCACAGATACGCAGTATTTT.

V gene TRBV29-1 combines with J gene TRBJ2-7, with D perhaps matching TRBD1 (6 bases). Germline CDR1 SQVTM, CDR2 ANQGSEA. Trimming pared 6 bases from V and 7 bases from J, leaving 19 bases between. The CDR3 is 13 residues long. The CDR3 sequence is CSVGVGAVGEQYF. The DNA of the CDR3 is TGCAGCGTGGGTGTGGGGGCCGTTGGGGAGCAGTACTTC.

As DNA, the CDR3 is TGTGCCAGTACCAGAACAGGAAACACCGGGGAGCTGTTTTTT. Its protein is CASTRTGNTGELFF. This chain links TRBV19 with TRBJ2-2; D might be TRBD1 (5 bases). Trimming stripped 7 bases from V and 2 bases from J, with 11 bases between. Germline V gene data show CDR1 as LNHDA and CDR2 as SQIVND (reference sequence). The CDR3 runs 14 residues.

The table lists this clone with a count of one. The V and J genes are TRBV4-1 and TRBJ1-4; 9 bases map to TRBD1. CDR1 is MGHRA and CDR2 is YSYEKL in the germline V gene. This CDR3 is built from 15 residues. The trim removed 6 bases at V and 2 bases at J, leaving 4 bases unmatched. The CDR3 sequence is CASRHTGGTNEKLFF. In nucleotides, the CDR3 is TGCGCCAGCAGACACACAGGGGGCACTAATGAAAAACTGTTTTTT.

On this clone itself: A read error may produce the germline difference seen at one junction end. V and J are TRBV7-7 and TRBJ2-2; D is perhaps TRBD1 (5 bases). The CDR3 sequence is 13 residues long. Germline CDR1 reads SSHAT; CDR2 reads FNYEAQ (reference sequence). Written as DNA, the CDR3 is TGTGCTAGCAGGGCCAGTGGGGCCGGGGAGCTGTTTTTT. It codes for CASRASGAGELFF.

The rearrangement joins TRBV9 to TRBJ1-2; weak D call: TRBD1 (5 bases). The V and J ends lost 3 bases and 6 bases respectively, with 12 bases between them. The CDR3 spans 13 residues. CDR1 SGDLS and CDR2 YYNGEE come from the germline V gene. The CDR3 spells CASSATGRNGYTF. As DNA, the CDR3 is TGTGCCAGCAGCGCTACAGGAAGGAATGGCTACACCTTC.

The chain combines TRBV6-1 with TRBJ2-7; a weak D match, TRBD1 (5 bases). This CDR3 is 15 amino acids long. V was clipped by 1 base and J by 3 bases, with 13 bases between them. Germline assignment: CDR1 MNHNS and CDR2 SASEGT. The CDR3 is CASSEEAGQIYEQYF. As DNA, the CDR3 is TGTGCCAGCAGTGAAGAGGCAGGGCAAATCTACGAGCAGTACTTC.

The chain has TRBV5-1 and TRBJ2-1; 7 bases match TRBD2. This CDR3 has 13 residues. Per germline, CDR1 SGHRS and CDR2 YFSETQ. The J segment lost 7 bases and the V segment lost 0 bases, leaving 1 base of the junction unmatched. This chain's CDR3 is CASSLEAGNEQFF. CDR3 nucleotide sequence: TGCGCCAGCAGCTTGGAAGCGGGGAATGAGCAGTTCTTC.

This chain connects TRBV7-9 to TRBJ2-3; D is undetermined. The ends were cut back, 1 base at V and 0 bases at J, with 5 bases in the middle. Germline CDR1 is SEHNR and CDR2 is FQNEAQ (reference sequence). The CDR3 length is 14 residues. CDR3 in DNA: TGTGCCAGCAGCTTAGGGATAAGCACAGATACGCAGTATTTT. Encoded protein: CASSLGISTDTQYF.

This chain uses TRBV14 with TRBJ2-5; no definite D call. Germline-derived CDR1 and CDR2 are SGHDN and FVKESK. Trimming removed 1 base from V and 2 bases from J, with 17 bases in between. CDR3 length: 17 amino acids. CDR3 loop: CASSQGWGSIIQETQYF. DNA for the CDR3: TGTGCCAGCAGCCAAGGCTGGGGTAGCATTATTCAAGAGACCCAGTACTTC. Filled out from reference TRBV14 and TRBJ2-5, the complete variable domain reads EAGVTQFPSHSVIEKGQTVTLRCDPISGHDNLYWYRRVMGKEIKFLLHFVKESKQDESGMPNNRFLAERTGGTYSTLKVQPAELEDSGVYFCASSQGWGSIIQETQYFGPGTRLLVL.

The rearrangement joins TRBV7-8 to TRBJ2-7, with 16 bases that match TRBD2. The germline gives CDR1 SGHVS, CDR2 FQNEAQ. This CDR3 contains 18 residues. V shed 5 bases and J 3 bases; nucleotides not matched to a gene: 10. CDR3 sequence reads: CASSIKGLAGGASYEQYF. For the CDR3, the DNA is TGTGCCAGCAGCATAAAGGGACTAGCGGGGGGGGCCAGCTACGAGCAGTACTTC.

This sequence joins TRBV3-1 (or the pseudogene TRBV3-2) and TRBJ2-7; a weak D match, TRBD2 (6 bases). Germline CDR1 reads LGHDT; CDR2 reads YNNKEL (reference sequence). CDR3 length equals 12 residues. V gave up 8 bases and J gave up 4 bases, with 12 bases separating them. The CDR3 sequence is CASGRGLYEQYF. The CDR3 DNA is TGTGCCAGCGGGCGGGGACTTTACGAGCAGTACTTC.

The rearrangement links TRBV7-9 to TRBJ2-7; 7 bases agree with TRBD1. CDR1 is SEHNR and CDR2 is FQNEAQ in the germline V gene (reference sequence). J gave up 2 bases and V 5 bases, and 3 bases lay outside the gene matches. The CDR3 sequence is 13 residues long. The CDR3 protein is CASSTGTAYEQYF. In nucleotides, the CDR3 is TGTGCCAGCAGCACGGGGACAGCCTACGAGCAGTACTTC.

This rearrangement joins TRBV6-1 to TRBJ1-6, with D possibly being TRBD1 (5 bases). CDR1 is MNHNS and CDR2 is SASEGT in the germline V gene. The CDR3 is 15 amino acids. V shed 1 base and J shed 6 bases, with 10 bases lying between them. CDR3 protein: CASSEGGGLNSPLHF. The CDR3 DNA sequence: TGTGCCAGCAGTGAAGGGGGCGGCCTTAATTCACCCCTCCACTTT.

J is TRBJ2-7 and V is TRBV6-5; 12 nucleotides agree with TRBD2. In germline, CDR1 is MNHEY, CDR2 SVGAGI. Losses at the gene ends were 6 bases for V and 3 bases for J; bases not matched to a gene: 0. This CDR3 comprises 13 residues. The CDR3 loop reads CASRGLAGYEQYF. CDR3 DNA sequence: TGTGCCAGCAGGGGACTAGCGGGCTACGAGCAGTACTTC.

V gene TRBV9 combines with J gene TRBJ1-6; D is unclear. CDR3 length equals 14 residues. V was pared by 4 bases and J by 7 bases, with 12 bases between. In germline, CDR1 is SGDLS, CDR2 YYNGEE. CDR3 sequence: CASSPPGPNSPLHF. CDR3 bases: TGTGCCAGCAGCCCCCCGGGCCCGAATTCACCCCTCCACTTT. The variable domain in full, with the rest retrieved from reference TRBV9 and TRBJ1-6, is DSGVTQTPKHLITATGQRVTLRCSPRSGDLSVYWYQQSLDQGLQFLIQYYNGEERAKGNILERFSAQQFPDLHSELNLSSLELGDSALYFCASSPPGPNSPLHFGNGTRLTVT.

This chain uses TRBV29-1 with TRBJ1-1; D not resolved. V lost 7 bases, J lost 3 bases, and 18 bases lay in between. The CDR3 spans 14 residues. The germline V gene encodes CDR1 SQVTM and CDR2 ANQGSEA. The CDR3 loop reads CSATTGSWDTEAFF. Here the CDR3 DNA reads TGCAGCGCCACCACGGGGTCTTGGGACACTGAAGCTTTCTTT.